These 23 T cell receptor beta chains came from one sample sequenced in a study of blood T cell repertoires in COVID-19. The protocol was immunoSEQ multiplex PCR, while the TCRdb copy is restricted to in-frame clones and leaves out a portion. The repertoire has 90,000 to 100,000 clones, 84% of them found once; the top ten carry less than 2%. Sequencing used peripheral blood. The receptors shown here come from a man between 65 and 85 years old with active or convalescent COVID-19.

J is TRBJ2-3 and V is TRBV27, with TRBD2 matching 8 bases. CDR1 is MNHEY and CDR2 is SMNVEV in the germline V gene (reference sequence). J gave up 5 bases and V 7 bases, and 14 bases lay outside the gene matches. This CDR3 spans 16 amino acids. DNA of the CDR3: TGTGCCAGCACCCCCCTGGGGCGGGGGGCCATAGATACGCAGTATTTT. The encoded protein is CASTPLGRGAIDTQYF.

This chain uses TRBV6-4 with TRBJ1-2; 9 bases map to TRBD1. This CDR3 contains 14 residues. The V gene end was trimmed by 7 bases and the J gene end by 4 bases; junction bases not matched to a gene: 7. Germline assignment: CDR1 MRHNA and CDR2 SNTAGT. The CDR3 loop reads CASKPGQGGYGYTF. In DNA form, the CDR3 reads TGTGCCAGCAAACCGGGACAGGGAGGCTATGGCTACACCTTC.

The V call is TRBV6-1, the J call TRBJ1-2; D unclear. Germline values: CDR1 MNHNS, CDR2 SASEGT. The length of the CDR3 is 12 residues. V lost 1 base and J lost 5, with 5 bases in between. For the CDR3, the DNA is TGTGCCAGCAGTGAAGAGCGATATGGCTACACCTTC. It translates to CASSEERYGYTF.

The chain combines TRBV9 with TRBJ2-3, with a weak D call TRBD1 (6 bases). The germline gives CDR1 SGDLS, CDR2 YYNGEE. V was pared by 4 bases and J by 0 bases, with 9 bases between. The CDR3 has 14 amino acids. The CDR3 coding sequence is TGTGCCAGCAGCTTGGACAGTAGCACAGATACGCAGTATTTT. Protein product: CASSLDSSTDTQYF.

The V call is TRBV6-2 or TRBV6-3, the J call TRBJ1-6, with 11 bases aligning to TRBD1. Germline V gene lookup returns CDR1 MNHEY and CDR2 SVGEGT. This CDR3 spans 16 amino acids. After removal of 6 bases from V and 4 bases from J, the junction contained 5 bases not matched to a gene. In nucleotides, the CDR3 is TGTGCCAGCAGCTCTGGACAGGGGGCTTATAATTCACCCCTCCACTTT. Its translation is CASSSGQGAYNSPLHF.

In regard to this clone: This sequence is one base from a far larger clone and is likely a read error. This sample includes further DNA sequences coding for the same CDR3. The chain links TRBV9 to TRBJ2-7; 12 positions match TRBD1. The CDR3 covers 15 residues. Germline trimming cut 2 bases from V and 3 bases from J; bases unmatched to any gene: 3. The V gene's germline CDR1 is SGDLS and CDR2 YYNGEE. As DNA, the CDR3 is TGTGCCAGCAGCGTCGGGACAGGGGGCTTCTACGAGCAGTACTTC. It codes for CASSVGTGGFYEQYF.

The chain employs TRBV5-4 and TRBJ2-1; 14 nucleotides align to TRBD2. This CDR3 is built from 17 residues. Germline CDR1 reads SGHNT; CDR2 reads YYREEE (reference sequence). V shed 3 bases, J shed 5 bases, and the junction held 7 bases outside the gene matches. For the CDR3, the DNA is TGTGCCAGCAGCTCGGGGACTAGCGGGGGATATAACAATGAGCAGTTCTTC. Encoded protein: CASSSGTSGGYNNEQFF.

The CDR3 DNA is TGTGCCACCACCAGACAGGGGGGTGAAAAACTGTTTTTT. As protein: CATTRQGGEKLFF. The chain couples TRBV6-5 to TRBJ1-4; 9 bases are shared with TRBD1. J lost 7 bases, V lost 10 bases, and 7 bases had no gene match. Germline V gene lookup returns CDR1 MNHEY and CDR2 SVGAGI. This CDR3 region has 13 residues.

J is TRBJ1-1 and V is TRBV19; no reliable D call. V was pared by 2 bases and J by 0 bases, with 10 bases between. Looked up from germline, CDR1 is LNHDA and CDR2 is SQIVND (reference sequence). The CDR3 loop spans 15 amino acids. CDR3 bases: TGTGCCAGTAGTATATTGGCAGATATGAACACTGAAGCTTTCTTT. Amino acids: CASSILADMNTEAFF.

This chain uses TRBV29-1 with TRBJ2-1, with D perhaps matching TRBD1 (6 bases). Deletions cut 6 bases from V and 4 bases from J, with 13 bases between. The V gene's germline CDR1 is SQVTM and CDR2 ANQGSEA. The CDR3 is 13 residues long. CDR3 in amino acids: CSVKGVAYNEQFF. The CDR3 coding sequence is TGCAGCGTCAAGGGGGTGGCTTACAATGAGCAGTTCTTC.

This chain connects TRBV5-4 to TRBJ2-2; 7 bases match TRBD2. Germline lookup yields CDR1 SGHNT and CDR2 YYREEE (reference sequence). The trim removed 2 bases at V and 2 bases at J, leaving 3 bases unmatched. This CDR3 comprises 15 residues. The CDR3 here is CASSLSGVNTGELFF. CDR3 nucleotides: TGTGCCAGCAGCTTAAGCGGGGTTAACACCGGGGAGCTGTTTTTT.

This sequence joins TRBV18 and TRBJ2-7; 9 positions agree with TRBD2. The CDR3 is 13 amino acids. Germline V gene lookup returns CDR1 KGHSH and CDR2 LQKENI. The junction had 7 bases not matched to a gene; V was cut back by 6 bases and J by 7 bases. The CDR3 is CASSPGLAGEQYF. DNA for the CDR3: TGTGCCAGCTCCCCGGGGCTAGCGGGGGAGCAGTACTTC.

A few counts support this clone. The J gene is TRBJ1-2, the V gene TRBV28, with 9 bases identical to TRBD1. The CDR3 sequence is 15 residues long. V was pared by 4 bases and J by 6 bases, with 9 bases of the junction left unmatched. Germline V lookup: CDR1 MDHEN, CDR2 SYDVKM. The CDR3 bases are TGTGCCAGCAGTTCACAACAGGGGGCGCTTAATGGCTACACCTTC. It encodes CASSSQQGALNGYTF.

This clone has a single count. This rearrangement joins TRBV5-4 to TRBJ2-3; 8 positions agree with TRBD2. Germline loops: CDR1 SGHNT, CDR2 YYREEE (reference sequence). V gave up 5 bases and J gave up 0 bases; unmatched junction bases: 8. This CDR3 has 16 amino acids. In nucleotides, the CDR3 is TGTGCCAGCAGACCGAGGAGCGGGGGCAGCACAGATACGCAGTATTTT. This encodes CASRPRSGGSTDTQYF.

This clone was seen only a few times. This sequence joins TRBV27 and TRBJ2-5; D call uncertain. The CDR3 covers 13 residues. V was shortened by 6 bases and J by 5 bases, with 13 bases between the two germline ends. Germline V lookup: CDR1 MNHEY, CDR2 SMNVEV (reference sequence). The CDR3: CASRLPPRETQYF. In DNA form, the CDR3 reads TGTGCCAGCAGGCTACCCCCCAGGGAGACCCAGTACTTC.

This chain links TRBV5-6 with TRBJ2-3; 7 positions match TRBD1. CDR3 length: 14 residues. With V trimmed by 0 bases and J by 3 bases, 1 base remained unmatched. Looked up from germline, CDR1 is SGHDT and CDR2 is YYEEEE. This CDR3 reads CASSLVRGTDTQYF. CDR3 nucleotide sequence: TGTGCCAGCAGCTTGGTCAGGGGGACAGATACGCAGTATTTT.

The chain combines TRBV5-5 with TRBJ2-5; 8 bases line up with TRBD1. With 1 base clipped from V and 1 base from J, the junction kept 6 bases outside the gene matches. Per the germline V gene, CDR1 is SGHKS and CDR2 is YYEKEE (reference sequence). The CDR3 has 16 residues. CDR3 DNA: TGTGCCAGCAGCTTGCGGCAGGGGGCCTTCCAAGAGACCCAGTACTTC. The encoded protein is CASSLRQGAFQETQYF.

The genes are TRBV30 and TRBJ1-6; a possible D gene is TRBD1 (5 bases). The length of the CDR3 is 15 residues. V lost 3 bases to trimming and J lost 7 bases, with 16 bases between them. Germline V lookup: CDR1 GTSNPN, CDR2 SVGIG (reference sequence). CDR3 residues: CAWSAPTATNSPLHF. The CDR3 DNA is TGTGCCTGGAGCGCCCCGACAGCCACGAATTCACCCCTCCACTTT.

The CDR3 coding sequence is TGTGCCAGCAGCGCCCAATTGGTAGCGGGGACCGGGGAGCTGTTTTTT. It yields the protein CASSAQLVAGTGELFF. The rearrangement uses TRBV9 and TRBJ2-2; TRBD2 matches 8 bases. Germline V lookup: CDR1 SGDLS, CDR2 YYNGEE. The length of the CDR3 is 16 residues. The V and J ends lost 3 bases and 5 bases, in that order; junction bases with no gene match: 9.

V and J are TRBV28 and TRBJ1-6, with TRBD1 matching over 10 bases. The CDR3 length is 15 residues. V shed 2 bases, J shed 9 bases, and the junction held 4 bases outside the gene matches. Germline CDR1 and CDR2: MDHEN and SYDVKM. Here the CDR3 DNA reads TGTGCCAGCAGTTTAAGGGACAGGGGAGCTTCACCCCTCCACTTT. Amino acids: CASSLRDRGASPLHF. Together with reference TRBV28 and TRBJ1-6, the CDR3 gives the full variable domain: DVKVTQSSRYLVKRTGEKVFLECVQDMDHENMFWYRQDPGLGLRLIYFSYDVKMKEKGDIPEGYSVSREKKERFSLILESASTNQTSMYLCASSLRDRGASPLHFGNGTRLTVT.

The chain's CDR3 is CASSEDPGGRFNYGYTF. The CDR3, as DNA: TGTGCCAGCAGTGAAGACCCGGGGGGGAGGTTTAACTATGGCTACACCTTC. The chain uses TRBV6-1 and TRBJ1-2, with a possible D match to TRBD1 (5 bases). The CDR3 runs 17 residues. Germline values: CDR1 MNHNS, CDR2 SASEGT. Trimming removed 1 base from V and 1 base from J, with 16 bases in between.

This CDR3 reads CASSLSRGGYTEAFF. In DNA form, the CDR3 reads TGTGCCAGCAGTTTATCCCGGGGAGGGTACACTGAAGCTTTCTTT. The chain combines TRBV28 with TRBJ1-1; no reliable D call. The CDR3 spans 15 residues. The germline CDR1 and CDR2 sequences are MDHEN and SYDVKM. Trimming pared 1 base from V and 3 bases from J, leaving 12 bases between.

The chain couples TRBV3-1 (or the pseudogene TRBV3-2) to TRBJ2-5; unclear D gene. V shed 0 bases and J shed 11 bases, with 10 bases lying between them. The V gene's germline CDR1 is LGHDT and CDR2 YNNKEL (reference sequence). This CDR3 has 12 amino acids. Written as DNA, the CDR3 is TGTGCCAGCAGCCAAGATCGACTTCCTCAGTACTTC. Translating it yields CASSQDRLPQYF.